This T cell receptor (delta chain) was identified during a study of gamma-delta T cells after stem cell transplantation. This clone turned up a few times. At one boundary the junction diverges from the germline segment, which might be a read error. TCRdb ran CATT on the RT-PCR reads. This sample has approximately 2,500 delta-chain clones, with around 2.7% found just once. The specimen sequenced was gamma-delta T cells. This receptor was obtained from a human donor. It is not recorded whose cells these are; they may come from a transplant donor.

CDR3 DNA: TGTGCCTGTGACCGACTGGGGGATACTCCCGATAAACCCATCTTT. Translation: CACDRLGDTPDKPIF. This chain joins TRDV2 and TRDJ1; 12 bases are shared with TRDD3. There are 15 residues in the CDR3. Germline loops: CDR1 GEAIGNYY, CDR2 EKD.